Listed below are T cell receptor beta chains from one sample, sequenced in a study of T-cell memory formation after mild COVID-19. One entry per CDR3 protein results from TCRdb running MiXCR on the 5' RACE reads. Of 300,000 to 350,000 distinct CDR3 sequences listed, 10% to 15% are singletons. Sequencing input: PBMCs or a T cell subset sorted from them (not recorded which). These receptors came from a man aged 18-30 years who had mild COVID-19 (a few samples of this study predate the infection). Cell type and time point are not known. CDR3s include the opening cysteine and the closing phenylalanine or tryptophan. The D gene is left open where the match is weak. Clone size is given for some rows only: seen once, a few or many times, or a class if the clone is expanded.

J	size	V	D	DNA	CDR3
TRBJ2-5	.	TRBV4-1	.	TGCGCCAGCAGCCGCCTCCCTTTAACGACAGACAGGGAGACCCAGTACTTC	CASSRLPLTTDRETQYF
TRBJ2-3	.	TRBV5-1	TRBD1	TGCGCCAGCAGCTGGGGGACAGGAGTCTTAGATACGCAGTATTTT	CASSWGTGVLDTQYF
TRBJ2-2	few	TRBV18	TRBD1	TGTGCCAGCTCAACTTCGACAGGGGACACCGGGGAGCTGTTTTTT	CASSTSTGDTGELFF
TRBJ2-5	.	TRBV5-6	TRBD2	TGTGCCAGCAGCCGTCGACTAGCGGGGGCCCAAGAGACCCAGTACTTC	CASSRRLAGAQETQYF
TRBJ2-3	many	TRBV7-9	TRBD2	TGTGCCAGCAGCGCCGGGACTAGTATCACAGATACGCAGTATTTT	CASSAGTSITDTQYF
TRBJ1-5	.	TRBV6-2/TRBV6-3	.	TGTGCCAGCAGTCAAAGGCAGGGGCTTAGCAATCAGCCCCAGCATTTT	CASSQRQGLSNQPQHF
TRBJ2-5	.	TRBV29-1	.	TGCAGCGCCCGGGGGACTCCCGCAGAGACCCAGTACTTC	CSARGTPAETQYF
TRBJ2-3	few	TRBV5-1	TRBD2	TGCGCCAGCAGCTTGGGCGTAGCGGGGGGCAGGGCAGATACGCAGTATTTT	CASSLGVAGGRADTQYF
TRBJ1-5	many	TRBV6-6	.	TGTGCCAGCAGCCCCAGCGATAGCAATCAGCCCCAGCATTTT	CASSPSDSNQPQHF
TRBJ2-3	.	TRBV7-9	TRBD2	TGTGCCAGCGGGCTAGCGGGGGCTGCAGATACGCAGTATTTT	CASGLAGAADTQYF
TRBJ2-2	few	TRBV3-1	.	TGTGCCAGCAGCCAGAGTAGCTGGGGGGAGCTGTTTTTT	CASSQSSWGELFF
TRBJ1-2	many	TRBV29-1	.	TGCAGCGCCCCGGACGGCGATCATGGCTACACCTTC	CSAPDGDHGYTF
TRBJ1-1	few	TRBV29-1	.	TGCAGCGGTGGGGGAGGGTGGGCAATGAACACTGAAGCTTTCTTT	CSGGGGWAMNTEAFF
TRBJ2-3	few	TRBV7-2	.	TGTGCCAGCAGCCCTCCGGATACGCAGTATTTT	CASSPPDTQYF
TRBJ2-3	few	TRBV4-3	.	TGCGCCAGCAGCCAAGGGGGCGGATTTAGGGGGACAGATACGCAGTATTTT	CASSQGGGFRGTDTQYF
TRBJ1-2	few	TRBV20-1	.	TGCAGTGCTAGCGGACAGCCACCCAACTATGGCTACACCTTC	CSASGQPPNYGYTF
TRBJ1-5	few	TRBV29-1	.	TGCAGCGTTGCGGGAGTCGGGGGCAATCAGCCCCAGCATTTT	CSVAGVGGNQPQHF
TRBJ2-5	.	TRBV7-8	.	TGTGCCAGCAGCTACGGACCGGGGGCAGAGACCCAGTACTTC	CASSYGPGAETQYF
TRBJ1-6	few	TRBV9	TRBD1	TGTGCCAGCAGGTCGGCGGGACAGAACCTTAATTCACCCCTCCACTTT	CASRSAGQNLNSPLHF
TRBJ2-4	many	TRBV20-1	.	TGCAGTGCTAGTCAGTTAGCCAAAAACATTCAGTACTTC	CSASQLAKNIQYF
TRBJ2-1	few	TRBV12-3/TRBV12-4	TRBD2	TGTGCCACCCGGCTGGCCGGGGGGAATGAGCAGTTCTTC	CATRLAGGNEQFF
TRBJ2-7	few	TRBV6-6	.	TGTGCCAGCACCACGCTCGGTTACGAGCAGTACTTC	CASTTLGYEQYF
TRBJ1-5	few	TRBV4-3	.	TGCGCCAGCAGCCAAGGACCCCTCAATCAGCCCCAGCATTTT	CASSQGPLNQPQHF
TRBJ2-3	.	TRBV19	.	TGTGCCAGTAGTATAGTTAGGGGTAGGGCAGATACGCAGTATTTT	CASSIVRGRADTQYF
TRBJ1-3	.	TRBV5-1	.	TGCGCCAGCAGCTCCAGGAGGTTTGGAAACACCATATATTTT	CASSSRRFGNTIYF
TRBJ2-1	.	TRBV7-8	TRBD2	TGTGCCAGCAGCTCCCAGGATTTAGCGGGGGCTTACAATGAGCAGTTCTTC	CASSSQDLAGAYNEQFF
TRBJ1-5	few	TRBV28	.	TGTGCCAGCAGTTTATTTCGCTGGAGGGTCTCGTACCAGCCCCAGCATTTT	CASSLFRWRVSYQPQHF
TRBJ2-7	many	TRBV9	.	TGTGCCAGCAGCGTAAACGAGGCGTTCTCCTACGAGCAGTACTTC	CASSVNEAFSYEQYF
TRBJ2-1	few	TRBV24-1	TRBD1	TGTGCCACCAGTGATTATGACAGGGTGGGTGAGCAGTTCTTC	CATSDYDRVGEQFF
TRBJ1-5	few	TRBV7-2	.	TGTGCCAGCAGTCCTCGTCCTAATCAGCCCCAGCATTTT	CASSPRPNQPQHF
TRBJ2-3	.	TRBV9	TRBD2	TGTGCCAGCAGCGTTGCGGGGGTTGGCACAGATACGCAGTATTTT	CASSVAGVGTDTQYF
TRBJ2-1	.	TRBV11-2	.	TGTGCCAGCAGCCAGGCGCGTCACAATGAGCAGTTCTTC	CASSQARHNEQFF
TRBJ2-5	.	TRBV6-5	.	TGTGCCAGCAGTGGGTTATCGGCAGTCCAAGAGACCCAGTACTTC	CASSGLSAVQETQYF
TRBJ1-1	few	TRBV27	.	TGTGCCAGCAGTTTATTTGGGGCGTATTATCAGGGCATGAACACTGAAGCTTTCTTT	CASSLFGAYYQGMNTEAFF
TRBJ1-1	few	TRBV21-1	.	TGTGCCAGCAGCAAAGTCAGTGAAGCTTTCTTT	CASSKVSEAFF
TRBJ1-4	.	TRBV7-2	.	TGTGCCAGCAGCTTGGGGCCCTGGCGGGAAAAACTGTTTTTT	CASSLGPWREKLFF
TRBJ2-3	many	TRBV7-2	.	TGTGCCAGCAGCTTAGTCGGTCCCGGCACAGATACGCAGTATTTT	CASSLVGPGTDTQYF
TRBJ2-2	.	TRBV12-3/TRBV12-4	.	TGTGCCAGCAGCTCGGGACGGACCGGGGAGCTGTTTTTT	CASSSGRTGELFF
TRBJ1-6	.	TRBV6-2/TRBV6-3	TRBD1	TGTGCCAGCAGTTACGGTGGGGACAGGCGAAATTCACCCCTCCACTTT	CASSYGGDRRNSPLHF
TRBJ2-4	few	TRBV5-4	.	TGTGCCAGCAGCTTGGGCAGGGGGGTTAGAAACATTCAGTACTTC	CASSLGRGVRNIQYF
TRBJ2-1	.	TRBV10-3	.	TGTGCCATCAGTGAGAGGCCCGAGCAGCAGTTCTTC	CAISERPEQQFF
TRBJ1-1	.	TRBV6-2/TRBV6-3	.	TGTGCCAGCAGTCAAAACTTTGACAGGAACGGAGGAGCTTTCTTT	CASSQNFDRNGGAFF
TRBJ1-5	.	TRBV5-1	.	TGCGCCAGCAGCTTGGCCTCGGGAGAACAGCCCCAGCATTTT	CASSLASGEQPQHF
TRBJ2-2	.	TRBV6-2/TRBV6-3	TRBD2	TGTGCCAGCAGTTCTAGCGGGGGTACCCTGAGGACCGGGGAGCTGTTTTTT	CASSSSGGTLRTGELFF
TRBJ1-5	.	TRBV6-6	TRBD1	TGTGCCAGCAGCCGACAGGGCGGGTATCAGCCCCAGCATTTT	CASSRQGGYQPQHF
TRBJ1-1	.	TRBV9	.	TGTGCCAGCAGCGGGGGGTACAGGGTCGGCACTGAAGCTTTCTTT	CASSGGYRVGTEAFF
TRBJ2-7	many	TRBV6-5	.	TGTGCCAGCAGAACCATAGGACGGTACTCCTACGAGCAGTACTTC	CASRTIGRYSYEQYF
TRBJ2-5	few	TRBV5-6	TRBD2	TGTGCCAGCAGCTCCCGGCTATTAGCGGGGGGGCCGAGGGAGACCCAGTACTTC	CASSSRLLAGGPRETQYF
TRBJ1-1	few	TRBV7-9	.	TGTGCCAGCAGCTTACCTACAGTAAACACTGAAGCTTTCTTT	CASSLPTVNTEAFF
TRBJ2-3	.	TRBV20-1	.	TGCAGTGCTAGCCGGGGGGCCGGCACAGATACGCAGTATTTT	CSASRGAGTDTQYF
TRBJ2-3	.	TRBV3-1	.	TGTGCCAGCAGCCACGGGGGTATTATCACAGATACGCAGTATTTT	CASSHGGIITDTQYF
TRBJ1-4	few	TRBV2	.	TGTGCCAGCAGTGATCCCCTGTGGTTCCGAACTAATGAAAAACTGTTTTTT	CASSDPLWFRTNEKLFF
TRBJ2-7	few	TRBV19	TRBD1	TGTGCCAGTAGTACGACAGGGGGCTACGAGCAGTACTTC	CASSTTGGYEQYF